A selection of T cell receptor beta chains follows, all from one sample in a study of T cell responses to AZD1222 COVID-19 vaccine. TCRdb's copy holds only in-frame clones and misses some; the assay was immunoSEQ multiplex PCR. Of some 150,000 clones detected, over 85% appear once; the ten largest clones hold 0.85% to 0.95%. The sequenced sample was peripheral blood, obtained on day 0 of MenACWY control vaccination. These receptors were taken from an adult in good health. The CDR3 runs from the conserved cysteine through the conserved F or W. The order of the fields is CDR3 protein, CDR3 DNA, D gene, clone size, V gene, J gene. The D gene is left open where the match is weak. Part of the rows lack a size; the others show once, few, many or a class for expanded clones.

CDR3aa: CASSLEVSGQNSNQPQHF
CDR3nt: TGTGCCAGCAGCTTGGAGGTTTCCGGACAGAATAGCAATCAGCCCCAGCATTTT
d_gene: -
abundance: -
v_gene: TRBV5-5
j_gene: TRBJ1-5

CDR3aa: CASSLLAGGNGNEQFF
CDR3nt: TGTGCCAGCAGTCTACTAGCGGGTGGTAATGGCAATGAGCAGTTCTTC
d_gene: TRBD2
abundance: -
v_gene: TRBV27
j_gene: TRBJ2-1

CDR3aa: CASSSRGGGVKATQYF
CDR3nt: TGTGCCAGCAGCAGCCGAGGGGGGGGAGTAAAAGCGACCCAGTACTTC
d_gene: -
abundance: -
v_gene: TRBV7-6
j_gene: TRBJ2-5

CDR3aa: CASSLFETQYF
CDR3nt: TGTGCCAGCAGTTTATTCGAGACCCAGTACTTC
d_gene: -
abundance: -
v_gene: TRBV12-3/TRBV12-4
j_gene: TRBJ2-5

CDR3aa: CASKPGLASTDTQYF
CDR3nt: TGTGCCAGCAAGCCGGGACTAGCATCCACAGATACGCAGTATTTT
d_gene: TRBD2
abundance: -
v_gene: TRBV6-5
j_gene: TRBJ2-3

CDR3aa: CATVTGGTNEKLFF
CDR3nt: TGTGCCACGGTAACAGGGGGGACTAATGAAAAACTGTTTTTT
d_gene: TRBD1
abundance: -
v_gene: TRBV28
j_gene: TRBJ1-4

CDR3aa: CAWSQDQTVNGYTF
CDR3nt: TGTGCCTGGAGTCAGGACCAGACAGTCAATGGCTACACCTTC
d_gene: -
abundance: -
v_gene: TRBV30
j_gene: TRBJ1-2

CDR3aa: CASSLVPWLGSGNTIYF
CDR3nt: TGCGCCAGCAGCTTGGTCCCCTGGCTGGGGTCTGGAAACACCATATATTTT
d_gene: -
abundance: -
v_gene: TRBV5-1
j_gene: TRBJ1-3

CDR3aa: CASSLADSSGANVLTF
CDR3nt: TGTGCCAGCAGCTTAGCAGACAGCTCTGGGGCCAACGTCCTGACTTTC
d_gene: -
abundance: -
v_gene: TRBV7-8
j_gene: TRBJ2-6

CDR3aa: CASSSAGDRTDTQYF
CDR3nt: TGCGCCAGCAGCTCCGCAGGGGACCGCACAGATACGCAGTATTTT
d_gene: -
abundance: -
v_gene: TRBV5-1
j_gene: TRBJ2-3

CDR3aa: CASSPQGLANEKLFF
CDR3nt: TGTGCCAGCAGCCCCCAGGGTCTGGCTAATGAAAAACTGTTTTTT
d_gene: -
abundance: -
v_gene: TRBV2
j_gene: TRBJ1-4

CDR3aa: CASGTSEVGEQFF
CDR3nt: TGTGCCAGCGGGACTAGCGAGGTGGGTGAGCAGTTCTTC
d_gene: TRBD2
abundance: -
v_gene: TRBV7-9
j_gene: TRBJ2-1

CDR3aa: CASSEGAGSGETQYF
CDR3nt: TGTGCCAGCAGTGAAGGGGCAGGCTCGGGAGAGACCCAGTACTTC
d_gene: -
abundance: -
v_gene: TRBV6-4
j_gene: TRBJ2-5

CDR3aa: CASSLALGTDTQYF
CDR3nt: TGTGCCAGCAGCTTAGCGTTGGGCACAGATACGCAGTATTTT
d_gene: -
abundance: -
v_gene: TRBV11-2
j_gene: TRBJ2-3

CDR3aa: CASSIQRGAQETQYF
CDR3nt: TGCGCCAGCAGCATCCAGCGGGGGGCACAAGAGACCCAGTACTTC
d_gene: TRBD2
abundance: -
v_gene: TRBV5-1
j_gene: TRBJ2-5

CDR3aa: CAWNNRDNNEKLFF
CDR3nt: TGTGCCTGGAATAATCGGGACAATAATGAAAAACTGTTTTTT
d_gene: -
abundance: -
v_gene: TRBV30
j_gene: TRBJ1-4

CDR3aa: CASSYRGPRTDTQYF
CDR3nt: TGTGCCAGCAGTTACAGGGGACCCCGCACAGATACGCAGTATTTT
d_gene: -
abundance: -
v_gene: TRBV6-2/TRBV6-3
j_gene: TRBJ2-3

CDR3aa: CASSPGQPVGNTIYF
CDR3nt: TGTGCCAGCTCACCAGGACAGCCCGTCGGAAACACCATATATTTT
d_gene: -
abundance: -
v_gene: TRBV18
j_gene: TRBJ1-3

CDR3aa: CASSLGGSRNEQFF
CDR3nt: TGTGCCAGCAGCTTGGGGGGATCGAGGAATGAGCAGTTCTTC
d_gene: -
abundance: -
v_gene: TRBV7-3
j_gene: TRBJ2-1

CDR3aa: CASSGLASYNEQFF
CDR3nt: TGTGCCAGCAGCGGACTAGCGTCATACAATGAGCAGTTCTTC
d_gene: TRBD2
abundance: -
v_gene: TRBV2
j_gene: TRBJ2-1

CDR3aa: CASSQDQSTVGNQPQHF
CDR3nt: TGTGCCAGCAGCCAAGATCAAAGTACAGTCGGCAATCAGCCCCAGCATTTT
d_gene: -
abundance: -
v_gene: TRBV4-2
j_gene: TRBJ1-5

CDR3aa: CASSGDNRSRKNYGYTF
CDR3nt: TGTGCCAGCAGCGGGGACAACAGGAGTAGAAAGAACTATGGCTACACCTTC
d_gene: -
abundance: -
v_gene: TRBV9
j_gene: TRBJ1-2

CDR3aa: CASSPTQNNSPLHF
CDR3nt: TGTGCCAGCTCACCGACACAAAATAATTCACCCCTCCACTTT
d_gene: -
abundance: -
v_gene: TRBV18
j_gene: TRBJ1-6

CDR3aa: CASRSVGETSYGYTF
CDR3nt: TGTGCCAGCAGATCGGTAGGGGAGACAAGCTATGGCTACACCTTC
d_gene: -
abundance: -
v_gene: TRBV7-9
j_gene: TRBJ1-2

CDR3aa: CASSLQGTPGNTIYF
CDR3nt: TGTGCCAGCAGCTTACAAGGGACCCCTGGAAACACCATATATTTT
d_gene: -
abundance: -
v_gene: TRBV7-9
j_gene: TRBJ1-3

CDR3aa: CASRGGPTGNQPQHF
CDR3nt: TGTGCCAGCAGAGGGGGGCCGACAGGGAATCAGCCCCAGCATTTT
d_gene: TRBD1
abundance: once
v_gene: TRBV2
j_gene: TRBJ1-5

CDR3aa: CASSPGAGRDTQYF
CDR3nt: TGTGCCAGCAGCCCCGGGGCAGGGAGGGATACGCAGTATTTT
d_gene: -
abundance: once
v_gene: TRBV5-5
j_gene: TRBJ2-3

CDR3aa: CASSLPGNEQFF
CDR3nt: TGTGCCAGCAGCTTGCCGGGGAATGAGCAGTTCTTC
d_gene: -
abundance: -
v_gene: TRBV5-4
j_gene: TRBJ2-1

CDR3aa: CASRVKAYYTF
CDR3nt: TGTGCCAGCAGGGTTAAAGCTTACTACACCTTC
d_gene: -
abundance: -
v_gene: TRBV6-6
j_gene: TRBJ1-2

CDR3aa: CASSQEDRSGMDFF
CDR3nt: TGTGCCAGCAGCCAAGAAGACAGGTCCGGGATGGATTTCTTT
d_gene: -
abundance: -
v_gene: TRBV14
j_gene: TRBJ1-1

CDR3aa: CASQRDSYEQYF
CDR3nt: TGTGCCTCCCAGAGGGACTCCTACGAGCAGTACTTC
d_gene: -
abundance: -
v_gene: TRBV28
j_gene: TRBJ2-7

CDR3aa: CATSDTGQGRHEQFF
CDR3nt: TGTGCCACCAGTGACACGGGACAGGGACGGCATGAGCAGTTCTTC
d_gene: TRBD1
abundance: once
v_gene: TRBV24-1
j_gene: TRBJ2-1

CDR3aa: CASSQGLGGRWHNEQFF
CDR3nt: TGTGCCAGCAGCCAAGGCTTAGGCGGGAGGTGGCACAATGAGCAGTTCTTC
d_gene: TRBD2
abundance: -
v_gene: TRBV14
j_gene: TRBJ2-1